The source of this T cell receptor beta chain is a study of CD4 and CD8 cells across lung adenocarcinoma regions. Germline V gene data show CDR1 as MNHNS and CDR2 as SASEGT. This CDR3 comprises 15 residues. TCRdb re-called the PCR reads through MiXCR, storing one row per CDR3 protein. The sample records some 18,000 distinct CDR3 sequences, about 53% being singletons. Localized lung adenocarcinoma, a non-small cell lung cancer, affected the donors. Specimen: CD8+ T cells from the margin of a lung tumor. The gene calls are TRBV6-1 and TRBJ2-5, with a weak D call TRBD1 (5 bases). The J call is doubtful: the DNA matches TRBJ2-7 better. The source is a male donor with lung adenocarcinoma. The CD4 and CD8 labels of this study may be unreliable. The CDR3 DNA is TGTGCCAGCAGCCTCCTACTTTTAGGGGCCTACGAGCAGTACTTC. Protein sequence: CASSLLLLGAYEQYF.